This T cell receptor beta chain derives from a study of identical twins. Points from the study as a whole: Model-predicted out-of-frame TCR alpha sharing fell below observed values in monozygotic twins. Excess low generation probability was seen in twin-shared out-of-frame alpha sequences.

The V and J ends lost 7 bases and 0 bases respectively, with 9 bases between them. CDR3 size: 14 residues. This clonotype was seen a few times. Its antigen is undetermined. Healthy Caucasian individuals made up all the donors. cDNA molecules carried unique molecular identifiers, and template switching added a universal primer site. Each CDR3 protein gets one entry after TCRdb re-called the 5' RACE reads with MiXCR. This sample has around 480,000 distinct CDR3 sequences; around 15% occur once, and the top ten carry 0.98%. The data were also submitted as part of a second study, on yellow fever vaccine responses in identical twins.

The material sequenced was CD4+ T cells sorted from blood. This sequence was found in a woman aged 18-29 years in good health. The chain carries TRBV12-3 or TRBV12-4 and TRBJ1-4; D uncertain. CDR3 protein: CASTHTATNEKLFF. CDR3 DNA sequence: TGTGCCAGCACTCACACCGCAACTAATGAAAAACTGTTTTTT.